This T cell receptor beta chain came from a study of blood T cells in healthy people across ages. Points from the study as a whole: Shifts in expanded clonotypes may have been confounded by donor CMV status, which was unknown. PBMCs went unsorted, and a conclusive naive versus antigen-experienced comparison was therefore prevented. Percentage of naive T cells showed a strong correlation with TCR beta diversity.

Points on this clonotype: Its antigen is not known.

A second PCR, run for roughly 7 to 12 cycles, used a sample-barcoded 5' primer plus a J-beta primer mix. Researchers report that a template-switch adaptor with 12 random nucleotides tagged each cDNA molecule. A single record per CDR3 protein comes from TCRdb applying MiXCR to the 5' RACE reads. The sample consists of about 1.4 million distinct CDR3 sequences, approximately 59% of them appearing once. Germline CDR1 is DFQATT and CDR2 is SNEGSKA (reference sequence). The CDR3 covers 16 residues. The V end lost 4 bases, the J end lost 0 bases, and 16 bases lay between the germline ends. The chain combines TRBV20-1 with TRBJ2-1; D might be TRBD1 (5 bases). This sequence originates from a young man in good health. Sequenced: blood. This CDR3 reads CSATTVENLSYNEQFF. The CDR3 DNA reads as TGCAGTGCTACGACAGTGGAGAACCTCTCCTACAATGAGCAGTTCTTC.